This T cell receptor beta chain was recovered during a study of Ad26.COV2.S vaccination and SARS-CoV-2 variants. As for the study in general: Donor got 5x10^10 or 1x10^11 viral particles of Ad26.COV2.S. Study-wide results and limits: Spike-specific TCR breadth was greater after Ad26.COV2.S than placebo. Non-spike TCR breadth did not differ much between vaccine and placebo recipients.

A note on this clone: The antigen is undetermined.

The assay was immunoSEQ multiplex PCR, and TCRdb's table has in-frame clones only and misses some. The repertoire consists of approximately 280,000 clones, with about 89% occurring once and the leading ten covering roughly 3.5%. Treatment given: some 20 received Ad26.COV2.S at low or high dose, single or two shots; roughly five received placebo; per-sample allocation not given. Each sample was drawn 63 days after the first injection (of vaccine or placebo). An Ad26 vector expressing Wuhan-strain SARS-CoV-2 spike constituted the vaccine. The clonotype originates from a person aged 18 to 65 who received the Ad26.COV2.S COVID-19 vaccine or a placebo. Sample: peripheral blood, taken in a trial of Ad26.COV2.S vaccine versus placebo.

CDR3 sequence reads: CASSVTDGNTIYF. DNA for the CDR3: TGTGCCAGCAGTGTAACAGATGGAAACACCATATATTTT. V is TRBV25-1 and J is TRBJ1-3, with no clear D. CDR3 length: 13 amino acids. Germline loops: CDR1 MGHDK, CDR2 SYGVNS. V lost 4 bases and J 3 bases, leaving 7 bases between the germline ends. The variable domain in full, completed from reference TRBV25-1 and TRBJ1-3, reads EADIYQTPRYLVIGTGKKITLECSQTMGHDKMYWYQQDPGMELHLIHYSYGVNSTEKGDLSSESTVSRIRTEHFPLTLESARPSHTSQYLCASSVTDGNTIYFGEGSWLTVV.